This T cell receptor (beta chain) originates from a study of regulatory T cells in long-lasting Graves disease. General study findings and limits: Patients with persistent disease showed a bias toward TRBV28, TRBJ1-2 and TRBJ2-5.

As for this clonotype: Its antigen is still unknown.

Trimming at V came to 1 base and at J to 4 bases, leaving 2 bases not matched to a gene. CDR3 size: 15 residues. The germline V gene encodes CDR1 LGHDT and CDR2 YNNKEL (reference sequence). Arm-PCR of CDR3 regions and iRepertoire HTBI primers were the basis on which TCR beta libraries were built. In TCRdb, the multiplex PCR reads were re-called with MiXCR into one record per CDR3 protein. The table includes 500,000 to 700,000 distinct CDR3 sequences, about 32% detected once. The time point here: persistent/refractory GD, antithyroid drugs over 5 years with positive TRAb. Making the TCR library involved RNA that had been extracted from PBMCs.

The sequences come from peripheral blood mononuclear cells (PBMCs), collected when the disease was refractory, from a patient treated with antithyroid drugs. This TCR came from a female donor with Graves disease. The chain links TRBV3-1 to TRBJ1-1; 11 positions agree with TRBD1. This chain's CDR3 is CASSQGGTGGTEAFF. DNA for the CDR3: TGTGCCAGCAGCCAAGGGGGGACAGGGGGCACTGAAGCTTTCTTT.